Following are 29 T cell receptor beta chains from one sample sequenced in a study of shared clonotypes between healthy human individuals. TCRdb keeps only in-frame clones here, not all; method: immunoSEQ multiplex PCR. The sample consists of approximately 330,000 clones, around 67% of them appearing once. Source material: memory CD4+ T cells sorted from blood. As to subset: CD45RA-negative fraction. The receptors originated from a man between 25 and 39 years old in good health.

Here the CDR3 reads CASSLYQRDHF. CDR3 DNA: TGTGCCAGCAGTCTGTACCAGAGAGACCACTTT. The chain couples TRBV2 to TRBJ1-6; D not certain. The ends were cut back, 5 bases at V and 18 bases at J, with 14 bases in the middle. CDR3 length: 11 amino acids. Germline V lookup: CDR1 SNHLY, CDR2 FYNNEI.

The J gene is TRBJ1-4, the V gene TRBV30; D gene ambiguous. V was shortened by 2 bases and J by 0 bases, with 10 bases between the two germline ends. The germline CDR1 and CDR2 sequences are GTSNPN and SVGIG (reference sequence). The CDR3 contains 15 residues. This CDR3 is CAWSPRGSTNEKLFF. The CDR3 nucleotides read TGTGCCTGGAGTCCCCGGGGTTCAACTAATGAAAAACTGTTTTTT. Using reference TRBV30 and TRBJ1-4 for the parts outside the CDR3, the full variable domain is SQTIHQWPATLVQPVGSPLSLECTVEGTSNPNLYWYRQAAGRGLQLLFYSVGIGQISSEVPQNLSASRPQDRQFILSSKKLLLSDSGFYLCAWSPRGSTNEKLFFGSGTQLSVL.

The chain uses TRBV5-4 and TRBJ2-7, with a weak D call TRBD2 (5 bases). V dropped 4 bases and J dropped 5 bases, with 16 bases sitting between them. The CDR3 loop spans 14 amino acids. Germline V gives CDR1 SGHNT, CDR2 YYREEE (reference sequence). For the CDR3, the DNA is TGTGCCAGCAGCCCGGAGGCCTACGGGGACGAGCAGTACTTC. Amino acids: CASSPEAYGDEQYF.

The chain employs TRBV6-1 and TRBJ2-7; D possibly matches TRBD1 or TRBD2 (5 bases each). The length of the CDR3 is 15 residues. Deletions cut 2 bases from V and 3 bases from J, with 14 bases between. The germline gives CDR1 MNHNS, CDR2 SASEGT. The CDR3 loop reads CASSEFGGGVYEQYF. The CDR3 DNA reads as TGTGCCAGCAGTGAATTTGGGGGTGGGGTCTACGAGCAGTACTTC.

The V and J genes are TRBV27 and TRBJ1-1; D gene unclear. Germline V gene lookup returns CDR1 MNHEY and CDR2 SMNVEV (reference sequence). This CDR3 is built from 13 residues. Trimming took off 3 bases at V and 3 bases at J, with 8 bases between the two ends. This CDR3 is CASSFPPHTEAFF. The CDR3 nucleotides read TGTGCCAGCAGTTTCCCCCCTCACACTGAAGCTTTCTTT.

CDR3 sequence (DNA): TGTGCCAGTAGTAACAGGGGCGGGAGCGGGGGAGAGACCCAGTACTTC. It is translated as CASSNRGGSGGETQYF. The chain joins TRBV19 to TRBJ2-5, with a weak D call TRBD2 (8 bases). This CDR3 is built from 16 residues. Germline CDR1 and CDR2: LNHDA and SQIVND (reference sequence). Trimming cost V 4 bases and J 4 bases, with 19 bases left between them. The full variable domain, with the rest looked up from reference TRBV19 and TRBJ2-5, is DGGITQSPKYLFRKEGQNVTLSCEQNLNHDAMYWYRQDPGQGLRLIYYSQIVNDFQKGDIAEGYSVSREKKESFPLTVTSAQKNPTAFYLCASSNRGGSGGETQYFGPGTRLLVL.

In this sample, this clone turned up a few times. The chain carries TRBV27 and TRBJ1-2; the D is unclear. The CDR3 covers 16 residues. V was cut by 2 bases and J by 2 bases, with 15 bases left in between. Germline loops: CDR1 MNHEY, CDR2 SMNVEV (reference sequence). The CDR3 bases are TGTGCCAGCAGTTTAACCCTGCCAGTTAGGAACTATGGCTACACCTTC. This encodes CASSLTLPVRNYGYTF.

This clone was detected a few times. J is TRBJ2-3 and V is TRBV5-6, with D unclear. Trimming cost V 6 bases and J 5 bases, with 19 bases left between them. Germline CDR1 is SGHDT and CDR2 is YYEEEE. The CDR3 runs to 15 residues. The CDR3 sequence is CASTPRISQGDTQYF. CDR3 in DNA: TGTGCCAGCACCCCAAGGATATCACAAGGAGATACGCAGTATTTT.

V and J are TRBV7-3 and TRBJ2-3; the match to TRBD2 covers 7 bases. Per the germline V gene, CDR1 is SGHTA and CDR2 is FQGTGA. Trimming removed 4 bases from V and 2 bases from J; junction bases left unmatched: 9. The CDR3 is made up of 16 amino acids. CDR3 sequence (DNA): TGTGCCAGCAGCTCCGATCCCGGGAGGACCACAGATACGCAGTATTTT. Its protein product is CASSSDPGRTTDTQYF.

The chain joins TRBV10-1 to TRBJ2-3; 9 nucleotides match TRBD2. Germline lookup yields CDR1 WNHNN and CDR2 SYGVQD (reference sequence). The CDR3 spans 16 residues. The V segment lost 6 bases and the J segment 4 bases; nucleotides outside the gene matches: 11. The CDR3 here is CASSPTSGVGSDTQYF. The CDR3 region has the DNA TGCGCCAGCAGCCCGACTAGCGGAGTGGGCTCAGATACGCAGTATTTT.

This clone was recorded a few times. Different DNA sequences within this sample yield the same CDR3. This chain links TRBV5-1 with TRBJ2-5, with 8 nucleotides matching TRBD1. The CDR3 loop spans 14 amino acids. The germline CDR1 and CDR2 sequences are SGHRS and YFSETQ. Losses at the gene ends were 2 bases for V and 1 base for J; bases not matched to a gene: 1. The CDR3 DNA follows: TGCGCCAGCAGCTTACAGGGGGGCCAAGAGACCCAGTACTTC. The encoded protein is CASSLQGGQETQYF.

In its sample, this clone was seen a few times. The chain links TRBV28 to TRBJ2-5; D remains unclear. With 6 bases removed from V and 0 bases from J, the gap between germline ends came to 11 bases. The CDR3 is 14 residues long. The germline V gene encodes CDR1 MDHEN and CDR2 SYDVKM. The CDR3 reads CASSINVDQETQYF. CDR3 DNA sequence: TGTGCCAGCAGCATAAATGTGGACCAAGAGACCCAGTACTTC.

V usage is TRBV28 and J usage is TRBJ1-1; a weak D match, TRBD1 (5 bases). The CDR3 contains 14 residues. Trimming cost V 2 bases and J 6 bases, with 13 bases left between them. Germline-derived CDR1 and CDR2 are MDHEN and SYDVKM. The CDR3 DNA reads TGTGCCAGCAGTTTAGTAGGGGATCTCCCTGAAGCTTTCTTT. Translated, it gives CASSLVGDLPEAFF.

This chain links TRBV5-4 with TRBJ2-3, with 7 bases that match TRBD2. Germline loops: CDR1 SGHNT, CDR2 YYREEE (reference sequence). Germline trimming cut 1 base from V and 2 bases from J; bases unmatched to any gene: 4. The CDR3 extends over 15 amino acids. The CDR3, as DNA: TGTGCCAGCAGCTTGAGGGACTACGACACAGATACGCAGTATTTT. Protein sequence: CASSLRDYDTDTQYF.

This rearrangement joins TRBV5-1 to TRBJ1-2; D call uncertain. CDR1 and CDR2 from the germline V gene are SGHRS and YFSETQ. Trimming took 0 bases from V and 7 from J, leaving 10 bases between them. This CDR3 contains 13 residues. The CDR3 nucleotides are TGCGCCAGCAGCTTGGGGTACTCGAGTGGCTACACCTTC. Translated, it gives CASSLGYSSGYTF.

The CDR3 protein is CASSPELAGGQETQYF. The CDR3 DNA sequence: TGCGCCAGCAGCCCTGAGCTAGCGGGAGGGCAAGAGACCCAGTACTTC. The J gene is TRBJ2-5, the V gene TRBV4-3; TRBD2 matches 12 bases. Germline assignment: CDR1 LGHNA and CDR2 YSLEER. The CDR3 is made up of 16 amino acids. V shed 4 bases, J shed 2 bases, and the junction held 5 bases outside the gene matches.

The chain couples TRBV6-1 to TRBJ2-1, with D maybe TRBD2 (6 bases). The V gene lost 7 bases and the J gene lost 2 bases, with 15 bases spanning the gap. Per germline, CDR1 MNHNS and CDR2 SASEGT. The CDR3 totals 15 residues. The CDR3 spells CASNLGRLTYNEQFF. CDR3 bases: TGTGCCAGCAACCTAGGGAGGCTGACCTACAATGAGCAGTTCTTC.

This clone was seen only once. V usage is TRBV29-1 and J usage is TRBJ2-2, with 12 bases identical to TRBD1. Germline CDR1 reads SQVTM; CDR2 reads ANQGSEA. The CDR3 loop spans 16 amino acids. The V and J ends lost 1 base and 6 bases, in that order; junction bases with no gene match: 6. The CDR3 here is CSVEGWDRGRAGELFF. CDR3 DNA sequence: TGCAGCGTTGAAGGATGGGACAGGGGGCGGGCCGGGGAGCTGTTTTTT.

Comments on this clone: Compared with germline, one end of the junction differs, possibly owing to a read error. The chain couples TRBV25-1 to TRBJ2-7; D tentatively fits TRBD1 or TRBD2 (5 bases each). The CDR3 runs to 13 residues. From germline, CDR1 is MGHDK and CDR2 SYGVNS. The CDR3 spells CVSEGGTSYEQYF. The CDR3 region has the DNA TGTGTCAGCGAGGGTGGGACGTCGTACGAGCAGTACTTC.

The J gene is TRBJ2-2, the V gene TRBV15; possibly TRBD2 for D (5 bases). V gave up 6 bases and J gave up 3 bases, with 11 bases separating them. Looked up from germline, CDR1 is LNHNV and CDR2 is YYDKDF (reference sequence). There are 14 residues in the CDR3. DNA for the CDR3: TGTGCCACCAGTCATGGCGGGTACACCGGGGAGCTGTTTTTT. This codes for CATSHGGYTGELFF.

The chain recombines TRBV9 with TRBJ2-3; D tentatively reads TRBD1 or TRBD2 (5 bases each). V lost 0 bases and J 6 bases, leaving 23 bases between the germline ends. The CDR3 is made up of 18 amino acids. The germline gives CDR1 SGDLS, CDR2 YYNGEE. CDR3 nucleotide sequence: TGTGCCAGCAGCGTAGACCCTGGGGCTAGAAGGGAGTGGGATACGCAGTATTTT. Residues: CASSVDPGARREWDTQYF.

The chain employs TRBV28 and TRBJ1-2; perhaps TRBD1 as D (5 bases). Trimming cost V 6 bases and J 3 bases, with 8 bases left between them. The CDR3 is made up of 12 amino acids. Germline CDR1 is MDHEN and CDR2 is SYDVKM. CDR3 coding DNA: TGTGCCAGCAGCCTCAGGGACTATGGCTACACCTTC. Protein: CASSLRDYGYTF.

The chain recombines TRBV28 with TRBJ2-5; D is uncertain. Trimming left V 5 bases short and J 4 bases short, with 11 bases between. CDR1 is MDHEN and CDR2 is SYDVKM in the germline V gene. This CDR3 is built from 13 residues. The CDR3 region is CASSQVAPETQYF. CDR3 bases: TGTGCCAGCAGTCAGGTGGCCCCAGAGACCCAGTACTTC.

V and J are TRBV5-4 and TRBJ2-7; 7 nucleotides agree with TRBD2. The V segment lost 2 bases and the J segment 6 bases; nucleotides outside the gene matches: 14. This CDR3 contains 16 residues. Germline CDR1 and CDR2: SGHNT and YYREEE (reference sequence). The CDR3 DNA reads as TGTGCCAGCAGCTTCGATCTAGCGGAGTCCTTCGCCGAGCAGTACTTC. This encodes CASSFDLAESFAEQYF.

This clone was found once. The chain carries TRBV5-4 and TRBJ2-5; the match to TRBD2 covers 8 bases. Germline V CDR1 and CDR2: SGHNT, YYREEE (reference sequence). V lost 0 bases, J lost 6 bases, and 7 bases stayed unmatched. This CDR3 comprises 15 residues. CDR3 sequence reads: CASSLVGGRRKTQYF. For the CDR3, the DNA is TGTGCCAGCAGCTTGGTGGGCGGGAGGAGGAAGACCCAGTACTTC.

The rearrangement uses TRBV7-6 and TRBJ1-5, with no clear D. The CDR3 sequence is 11 residues long. Germline V gene data show CDR1 as SGHVS and CDR2 as FNYEAQ. V was cut by 9 bases and J by 7 bases, with 10 bases left in between. Written as DNA, the CDR3 is TGTGCCAGGGGATCGGAACAGCCCCAGCATTTT. Its protein product is CARGSEQPQHF.

The sample holds many counts of this clone. V is TRBV20-1 and J is TRBJ2-1; D perhaps matches TRBD2 (5 bases). Germline lookup yields CDR1 DFQATT and CDR2 SNEGSKA (reference sequence). The CDR3 sequence is 11 residues long. Trimming left V 6 bases short and J 10 bases short, with 13 bases between. The CDR3 region has the DNA TGCAGTGCCGACAATGGACTCGAGCAGTTCTTC. Translation: CSADNGLEQFF.

V and J are TRBV29-1 and TRBJ2-1; 9 nucleotides line up with TRBD2. There are 14 residues in the CDR3. Germline CDR1 SQVTM, CDR2 ANQGSEA. V was clipped by 4 bases and J by 8 bases; unmatched bases: 9. DNA for the CDR3: TGCAGCGTTGCCGTGCTAGCGGGACGGGATGAGCAGTTCTTC. Its translation: CSVAVLAGRDEQFF.

The chain has TRBV27 and TRBJ2-1, with D perhaps matching TRBD1 (6 bases). With 7 bases removed from V and 0 bases from J, the gap between germline ends came to 13 bases. This CDR3 is 15 amino acids long. Germline CDR1 is MNHEY and CDR2 is SMNVEV (reference sequence). The CDR3 here is CASMDRLSSYNEQFF. The CDR3 DNA reads as TGTGCCAGCATGGACAGACTCTCCTCCTACAATGAGCAGTTCTTC.